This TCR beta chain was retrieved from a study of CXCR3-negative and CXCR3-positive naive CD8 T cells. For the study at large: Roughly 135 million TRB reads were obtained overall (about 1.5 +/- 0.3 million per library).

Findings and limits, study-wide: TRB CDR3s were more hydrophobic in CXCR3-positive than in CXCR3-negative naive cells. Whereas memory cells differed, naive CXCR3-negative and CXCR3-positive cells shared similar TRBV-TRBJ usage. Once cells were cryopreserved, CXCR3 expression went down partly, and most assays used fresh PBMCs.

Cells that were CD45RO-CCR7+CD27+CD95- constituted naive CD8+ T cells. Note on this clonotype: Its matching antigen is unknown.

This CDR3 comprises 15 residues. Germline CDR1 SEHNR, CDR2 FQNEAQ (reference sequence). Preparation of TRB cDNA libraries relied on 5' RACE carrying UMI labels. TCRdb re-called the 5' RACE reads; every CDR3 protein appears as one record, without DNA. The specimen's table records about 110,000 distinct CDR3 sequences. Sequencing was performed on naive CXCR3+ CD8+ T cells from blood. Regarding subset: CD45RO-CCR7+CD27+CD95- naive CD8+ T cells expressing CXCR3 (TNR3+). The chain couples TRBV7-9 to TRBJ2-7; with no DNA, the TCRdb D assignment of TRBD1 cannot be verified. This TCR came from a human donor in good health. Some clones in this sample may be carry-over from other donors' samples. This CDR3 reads CASSMPVGASYEQYF.